This entry lists 12 T cell receptor beta chains sequenced from one sample in a study of post-analysis software for immune sequencing data. For these TCRs, the target antigens are not known. Libraries were made from TCR beta cDNA, and they carried unique molecular identifiers. One entry per CDR3 protein results from TCRdb running MiXCR on the PCR reads. This sample carries 650,000 to 850,000 distinct CDR3 sequences, around 46% of them seen once, and the ten largest clones take around 4.7%. Study results and caveats: In patients, TRBV5-6, TRBV5-1 and TRBV20-1 belonged to five TRBV segments found more frequently than in controls.

Sample: blood. These receptors came from a girl aged 10 to 17 with multiple sclerosis.

The chain is built from TRBV7-2 and TRBJ2-7; 8 bases match TRBD2. The CDR3 consists of 16 residues. With V trimmed by 6 bases and J by 5 bases, 15 bases remained unmatched. Germline V CDR1 and CDR2: SGHTA, FQGNSA. CDR3 nucleotide sequence: TGTGCCAGCAGTCCCGAGGGAGGTAGCGGGATCCACGAGCAGTACTTC. Translated, it gives CASSPEGGSGIHEQYF.

The gene calls are TRBV20-1 and TRBJ2-2; 8 nucleotides align to TRBD2. This CDR3 region has 17 residues. CDR1 DFQATT and CDR2 SNEGSKA come from the germline V gene (reference sequence). V lost 1 base, J lost 5 bases, and 12 bases stayed unmatched. The CDR3 loop reads CSARVTSPGLGTGELFF. The CDR3 coding sequence is TGCAGTGCTAGAGTAACCAGTCCGGGACTAGGGACCGGGGAGCTGTTTTTT.

This chain connects TRBV5-1 to TRBJ2-1; D is possibly TRBD2 (6 bases). This CDR3 has 16 residues. Germline assignment: CDR1 SGHRS and CDR2 YFSETQ. Trimming shortened V by 4 bases and J by 6 bases, and 20 bases separated the two germline ends. This CDR3 reads CASSPSFGSRSNEQFF. CDR3 in DNA: TGCGCCAGCAGCCCATCGTTCGGGAGTCGATCCAATGAGCAGTTCTTC.

This clonotype was detected only a few times. The V gene is TRBV20-1, the J gene TRBJ2-3; 9 positions match TRBD2. The CDR3 totals 14 residues. V lost 6 bases, J lost 5 bases, and 9 bases stayed unmatched. Germline V gene data show CDR1 as DFQATT and CDR2 as SNEGSKA (reference sequence). The CDR3 region has the DNA TGCAGTGCCGTAGCGGGAGCCCGGGGAGATACGCAGTATTTT. As protein: CSAVAGARGDTQYF.

The table lists this clonotype with a few counts. The J gene is TRBJ2-7, the V gene TRBV7-2; 7 nucleotides match TRBD2. The J call is in doubt because the DNA end fits TRBJ2-5 better. CDR1 and CDR2 from the germline V gene are SGHTA and FQGNSA. The CDR3 is made up of 15 amino acids. The CDR3 here is CASSLETSAWETQYF. The DNA for the CDR3 is TGTGCCAGCAGCTTAGAAACTAGCGCGTGGGAGACCCAGTACTTC.

This clonotype was observed once. The chain employs TRBV6-6 and TRBJ1-2; D possibly corresponds to TRBD1 (6 bases). Looked up from germline, CDR1 is MNHNY and CDR2 is SVGAGI (reference sequence). The CDR3 has 16 residues. The V and J ends lost 2 bases and 4 bases respectively, with 17 bases between them. CDR3 sequence: CASSYTTGFKAYGYTF. The DNA for the CDR3 is TGTGCCAGCAGTTACACCACAGGGTTCAAAGCCTATGGCTACACCTTC.

With respect to this clonotype: A junction boundary mismatches the germline segment, possibly from a read error. The chain carries TRBV11-2 and TRBJ1-4, with 7 bases matching TRBD1. The CDR3 is made up of 15 amino acids. CDR1 SGHAT and CDR2 FQNNGV come from the germline V gene. In nucleotides, the CDR3 is TGTGCCGGCAGCTTAGGGGGACAGCCTAATGAAAAACTGTTTTTT. This sequence encodes CAGSLGGQPNEKLFF.

The V gene is TRBV6-5, the J gene TRBJ2-7; a weak D match, TRBD1 (6 bases). This CDR3 region has 16 residues. Looked up from germline, CDR1 is MNHEY and CDR2 is SVGAGI. V lost 6 bases and J lost 3, with 21 bases in between. CDR3 amino acids: CASSTNNWDKGYEQYF. DNA of the CDR3: TGTGCCAGCAGCACGAATAATTGGGACAAGGGCTACGAGCAGTACTTC.

The V gene is TRBV24-1, the J gene TRBJ2-3, with D perhaps given as TRBD1 or TRBD2 (6 bases each). Germline CDR1 KGHDR, CDR2 SFDVKD. V was clipped by 2 bases and J by 7 bases, with 18 bases between them. CDR3 length: 16 residues. The CDR3 sequence: CATSDSRGVQWYTQYF. The CDR3 region has the DNA TGTGCCACCAGTGATTCGAGGGGGGTACAGTGGTATACGCAGTATTTT.

This sequence joins TRBV7-2 and TRBJ1-2; TRBD1 is a possible D gene (6 bases). Trimming stripped 9 bases from V and 4 bases from J, with 21 bases between. The CDR3 spans 15 residues. Germline CDR1 is SGHTA and CDR2 is FQGNSA. CDR3 amino acids: CARVAGAGSLYGYTF. CDR3 nucleotides: TGTGCCAGGGTCGCAGGGGCCGGCAGCCTCTATGGCTACACCTTC.

This chain connects TRBV7-2 to TRBJ1-5; D may be TRBD1 (6 bases). This CDR3 is built from 14 residues. Deletions cut 5 bases from V and 4 bases from J, with 12 bases between. Germline V gene data show CDR1 as SGHTA and CDR2 as FQGNSA. The CDR3: CASSRGGKNQPQHF. CDR3 bases: TGTGCCAGCAGCCGAGGGGGAAAGAATCAGCCCCAGCATTTT. The entire variable domain, with the rest obtained from reference TRBV7-2 and TRBJ1-5, is as follows: GAGVSQSPSNKVTEKGKDVELRCDPISGHTALYWYRQSLGQGLEFLIYFQGNSAPDKSGLPSDRFSAERTGGSVSTLTIQRTQQEDSAVYLCASSRGGKNQPQHFGDGTRLSIL.

This clonotype was seen a handful of times. V gene TRBV4-1 combines with J gene TRBJ2-1; D might be TRBD1 (5 bases). Trimming stripped 4 bases from V and 3 bases from J, with 10 bases between. Germline CDR1 and CDR2: MGHRA and YSYEKL. This CDR3 contains 14 residues. In DNA, the CDR3 is TGCGCCAGCAGCCGGGGCTCGGACTACAATGAGCAGTTCTTC. It translates to CASSRGSDYNEQFF.